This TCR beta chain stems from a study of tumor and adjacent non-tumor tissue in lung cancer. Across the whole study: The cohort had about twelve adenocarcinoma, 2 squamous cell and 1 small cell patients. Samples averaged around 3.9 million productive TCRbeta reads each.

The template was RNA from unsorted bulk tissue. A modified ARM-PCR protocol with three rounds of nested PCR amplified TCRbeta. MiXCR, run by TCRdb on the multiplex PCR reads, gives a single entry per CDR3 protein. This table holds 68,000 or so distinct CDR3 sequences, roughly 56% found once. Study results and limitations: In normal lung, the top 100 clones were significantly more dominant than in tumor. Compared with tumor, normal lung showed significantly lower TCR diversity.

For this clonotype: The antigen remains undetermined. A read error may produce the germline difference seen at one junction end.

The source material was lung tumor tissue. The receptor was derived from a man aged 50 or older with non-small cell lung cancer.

The CDR3 spells CVSSQEEGRNEQSF. The DNA for the CDR3 is TGTGTCAGCAGCCAAGAAGAGGGGCGTAATGAGCAGTCCTTC. This chain joins TRBV4-2 and TRBJ2-1; TRBD1 or TRBD2 may be the D gene (5 bases each). Germline values: CDR1 LGHNA, CDR2 YNFKEQ. This CDR3 is 14 amino acids long.